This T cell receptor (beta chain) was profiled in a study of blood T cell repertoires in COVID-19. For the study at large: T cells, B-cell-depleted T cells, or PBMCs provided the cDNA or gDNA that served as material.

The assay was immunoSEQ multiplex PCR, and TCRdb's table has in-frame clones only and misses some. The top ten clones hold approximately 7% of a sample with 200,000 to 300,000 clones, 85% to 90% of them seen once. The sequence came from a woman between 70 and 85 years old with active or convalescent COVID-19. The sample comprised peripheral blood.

The CDR3: CASSDRGTFNTEAFF. As DNA, the CDR3 is TGTGCCAGCAGTGACCGCGGGACTTTTAACACTGAAGCTTTCTTT. The chain couples TRBV25-1 to TRBJ1-1, with a possible D match to TRBD1 (5 bases). Trimming removed 3 bases at V and 2 bases at J, with 13 bases between. This CDR3 has 15 amino acids. Per the germline V gene, CDR1 is MGHDK and CDR2 is SYGVNS.